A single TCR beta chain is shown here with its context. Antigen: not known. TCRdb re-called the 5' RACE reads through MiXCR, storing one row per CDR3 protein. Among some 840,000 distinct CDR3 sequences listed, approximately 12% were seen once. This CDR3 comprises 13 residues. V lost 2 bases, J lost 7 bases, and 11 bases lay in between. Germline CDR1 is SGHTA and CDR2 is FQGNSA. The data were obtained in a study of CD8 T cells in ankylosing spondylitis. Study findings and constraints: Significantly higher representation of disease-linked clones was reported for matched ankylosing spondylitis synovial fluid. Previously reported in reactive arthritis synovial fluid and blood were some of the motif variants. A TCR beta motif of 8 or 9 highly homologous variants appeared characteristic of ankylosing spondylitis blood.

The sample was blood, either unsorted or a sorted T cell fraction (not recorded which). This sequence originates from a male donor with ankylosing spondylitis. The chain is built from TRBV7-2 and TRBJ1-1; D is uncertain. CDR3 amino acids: CASSLKGYSEAFF. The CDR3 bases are TGTGCCAGCAGCTTAAAAGGATATAGTGAAGCTTTCTTT.